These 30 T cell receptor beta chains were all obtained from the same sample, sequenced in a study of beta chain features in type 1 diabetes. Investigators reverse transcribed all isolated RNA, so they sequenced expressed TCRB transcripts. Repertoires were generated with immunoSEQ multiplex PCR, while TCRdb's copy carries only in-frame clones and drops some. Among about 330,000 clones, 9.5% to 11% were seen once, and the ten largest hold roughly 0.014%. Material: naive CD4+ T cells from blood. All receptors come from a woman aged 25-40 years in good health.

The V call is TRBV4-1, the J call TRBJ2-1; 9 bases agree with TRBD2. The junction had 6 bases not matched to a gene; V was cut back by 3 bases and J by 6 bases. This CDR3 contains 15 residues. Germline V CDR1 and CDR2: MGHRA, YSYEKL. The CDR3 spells CASSQAAGGVNEQFF. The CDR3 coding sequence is TGCGCCAGCAGCCAGGCCGCGGGAGGGGTCAATGAGCAGTTCTTC.

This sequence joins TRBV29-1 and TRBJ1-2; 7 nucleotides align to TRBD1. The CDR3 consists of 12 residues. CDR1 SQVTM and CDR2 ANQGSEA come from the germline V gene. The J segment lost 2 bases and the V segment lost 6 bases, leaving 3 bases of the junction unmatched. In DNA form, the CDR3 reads TGCAGCGTCAGGGACAGAAACTATGGCTACACCTTC. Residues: CSVRDRNYGYTF.

CDR3 loop: CASSLREGEKLFF. The CDR3 DNA reads as TGTGCCAGCAGTCTCAGGGAGGGGGAAAAACTGTTTTTT. The rearrangement uses TRBV6-5 and TRBJ1-4; D might be TRBD1 (5 bases). V lost 5 bases and J lost 8, with 12 bases in between. The CDR3 runs 13 residues. Germline V gene sequence: CDR1 MNHEY, CDR2 SVGAGI.

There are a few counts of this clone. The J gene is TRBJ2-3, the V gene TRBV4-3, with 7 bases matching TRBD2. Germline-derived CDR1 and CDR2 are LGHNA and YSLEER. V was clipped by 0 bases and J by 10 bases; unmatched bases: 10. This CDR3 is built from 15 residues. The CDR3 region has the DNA TGCGCCAGCAGCCAAGATTCCGCGGGAGAGGTTTCGCAGTATTTT. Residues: CASSQDSAGEVSQYF.

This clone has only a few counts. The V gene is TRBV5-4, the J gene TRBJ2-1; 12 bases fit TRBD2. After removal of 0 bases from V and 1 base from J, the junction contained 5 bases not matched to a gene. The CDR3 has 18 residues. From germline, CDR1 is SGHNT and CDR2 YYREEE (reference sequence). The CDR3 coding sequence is TGTGCCAGCAGCTTGGACTTGACTAGCGGGAGTTCCTACAATGAGCAGTTCTTC. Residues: CASSLDLTSGSSYNEQFF.

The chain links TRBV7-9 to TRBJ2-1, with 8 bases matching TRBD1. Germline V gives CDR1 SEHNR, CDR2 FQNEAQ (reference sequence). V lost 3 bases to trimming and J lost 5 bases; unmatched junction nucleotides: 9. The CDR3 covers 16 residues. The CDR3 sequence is CASSFFNGRGHNEQFF. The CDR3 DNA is TGTGCCAGCAGCTTTTTTAATGGCAGGGGGCACAATGAGCAGTTCTTC.

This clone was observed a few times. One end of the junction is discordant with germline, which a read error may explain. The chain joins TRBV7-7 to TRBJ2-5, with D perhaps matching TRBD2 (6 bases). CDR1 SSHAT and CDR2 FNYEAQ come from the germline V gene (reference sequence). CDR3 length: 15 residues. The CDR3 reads CASSLGAGSEETQYF. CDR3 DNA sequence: TGTGCTAGCAGCTTAGGGGCGGGAAGTGAAGAGACCCAGTACTTC. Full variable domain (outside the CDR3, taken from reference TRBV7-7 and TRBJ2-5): GAGVSQSPRYKVTKRGQDVTLRCDPISSHATLYWYQQALGQGPEFLTYFNYEAQPDKSGLPSDRFSAERPEGSISTLTIQRTEQRDSAMYRCASSLGAGSEETQYFGPGTRLLVL.

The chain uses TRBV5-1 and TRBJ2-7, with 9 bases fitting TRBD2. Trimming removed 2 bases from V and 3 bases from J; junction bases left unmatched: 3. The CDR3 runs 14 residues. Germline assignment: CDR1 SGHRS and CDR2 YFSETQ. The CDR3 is CASSLRREGYEQYF. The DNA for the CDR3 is TGCGCCAGCAGCTTAAGGCGGGAGGGCTACGAGCAGTACTTC.

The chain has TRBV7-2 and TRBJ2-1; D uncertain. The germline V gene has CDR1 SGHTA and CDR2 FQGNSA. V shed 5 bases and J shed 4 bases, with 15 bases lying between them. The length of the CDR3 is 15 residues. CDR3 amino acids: CASSPTLPPYNEQFF. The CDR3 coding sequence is TGTGCCAGCAGCCCGACTTTGCCTCCGTACAATGAGCAGTTCTTC.

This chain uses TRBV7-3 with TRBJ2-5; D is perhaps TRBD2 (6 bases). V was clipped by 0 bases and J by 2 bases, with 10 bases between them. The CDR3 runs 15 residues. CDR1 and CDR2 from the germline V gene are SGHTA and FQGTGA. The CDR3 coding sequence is TGTGCCAGCAGCTTAACTTCTAGCGATCAAGAGACCCAGTACTTC. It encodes CASSLTSSDQETQYF.

The CDR3 region is CAWSVGGMIRYAFF. The CDR3 bases are TGTGCCTGGAGTGTCGGAGGGATGATAAGGTATGCTTTCTTT. The chain combines TRBV30 with TRBJ1-1, with unresolved D. V was shortened by 0 bases and J by 11 bases, with 19 bases between the two germline ends. This CDR3 is built from 14 residues. The germline gives CDR1 GTSNPN, CDR2 SVGIG (reference sequence).

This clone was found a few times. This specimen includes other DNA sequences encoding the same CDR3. CDR3 residues: CASSFRGSSYNEQFF. CDR3 DNA sequence: TGTGCCAGCAGCTTCAGGGGGAGCTCCTACAATGAGCAGTTCTTC. The rearrangement links TRBV5-4 to TRBJ2-1; TRBD1 aligns across 7 bases. The CDR3 loop spans 15 amino acids. The V gene's germline CDR1 is SGHNT and CDR2 YYREEE (reference sequence). With 2 bases clipped from V and 0 bases from J, the junction kept 2 bases outside the gene matches.

The CDR3 protein is CASSPGTKVQETQYF. In DNA form, the CDR3 reads TGTGCCAGCAGCCCCGGGACAAAGGTTCAAGAGACCCAGTACTTC. This chain uses TRBV7-3 with TRBJ2-5; D is possibly TRBD1 (6 bases). V gave up 5 bases and J gave up 2 bases, with 15 bases separating them. The CDR3 totals 15 residues. Germline V gene lookup returns CDR1 SGHTA and CDR2 FQGTGA. The variable domain in full, with the rest retrieved from reference TRBV7-3 and TRBJ2-5, is GAGVSQTPSNKVTEKGKYVELRCDPISGHTALYWYRQSLGQGPEFLIYFQGTGAADDSGLPNDRFFAVRPEGSVSTLKIQRTERGDSAVYLCASSPGTKVQETQYFGPGTRLLVL.

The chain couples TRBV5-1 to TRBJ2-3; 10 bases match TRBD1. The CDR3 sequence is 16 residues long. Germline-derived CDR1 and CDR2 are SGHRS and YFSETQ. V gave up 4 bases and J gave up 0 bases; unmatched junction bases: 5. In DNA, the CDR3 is TGCGCCAGCAGCCCGGGGACAGGGGCTAGCACAGATACGCAGTATTTT. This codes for CASSPGTGASTDTQYF.

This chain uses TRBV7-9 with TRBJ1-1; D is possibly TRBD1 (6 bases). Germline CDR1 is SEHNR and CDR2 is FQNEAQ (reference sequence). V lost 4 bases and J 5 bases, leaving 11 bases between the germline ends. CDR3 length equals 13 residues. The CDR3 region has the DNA TGTGCCAGCAGCTCCAGACAGGCGACTGAAGCTTTCTTT. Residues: CASSSRQATEAFF.

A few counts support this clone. CDR3 amino acids: CASSPSLTGELFF. CDR3 nucleotide sequence: TGTGCCAGCAGCCCCTCCCTCACCGGGGAGCTGTTTTTT. This rearrangement joins TRBV11-2 to TRBJ2-2, with D hard to call. Between the trimmed V and J ends, which lost 5 bases and 4 bases, there was a span of 8 bases. The germline gives CDR1 SGHAT, CDR2 FQNNGV. The CDR3 is made up of 13 amino acids.

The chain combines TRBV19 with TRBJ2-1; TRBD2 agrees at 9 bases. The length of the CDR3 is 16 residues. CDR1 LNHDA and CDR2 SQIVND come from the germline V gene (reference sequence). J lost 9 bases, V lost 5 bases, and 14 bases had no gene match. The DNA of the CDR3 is TGTGCCAGTAGTCCGACGACTAGCGGAAGGAGGACTGAGCAGTTCTTC. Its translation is CASSPTTSGRRTEQFF.

CDR3 nucleotides: TGTGCCAGCAGCTTGGGACAGCTGAGCTCCTACAATGAGCAGTTCTTC. Translating gives CASSLGQLSSYNEQFF. V and J are TRBV28 and TRBJ2-1; 7 nucleotides line up with TRBD1. Germline V gene sequence: CDR1 MDHEN, CDR2 SYDVKM. The CDR3 contains 16 residues. J gave up 0 bases and V 6 bases, and 8 bases lay outside the gene matches.

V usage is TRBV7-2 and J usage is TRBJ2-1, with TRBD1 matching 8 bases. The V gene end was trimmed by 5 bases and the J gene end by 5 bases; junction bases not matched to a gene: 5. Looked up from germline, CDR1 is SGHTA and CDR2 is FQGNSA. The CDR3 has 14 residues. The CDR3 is CASSPRTGNNEQFF. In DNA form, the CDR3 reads TGTGCCAGCAGCCCAAGGACAGGGAACAATGAGCAGTTCTTC.

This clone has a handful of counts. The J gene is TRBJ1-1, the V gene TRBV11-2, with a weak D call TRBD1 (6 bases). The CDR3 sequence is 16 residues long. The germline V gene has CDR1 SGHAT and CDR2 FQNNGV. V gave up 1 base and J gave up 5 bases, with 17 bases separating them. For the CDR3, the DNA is TGTGCCAGCAGCTTAGTTACAGGGAAGAGGAAAACTGAAGCTTTCTTT. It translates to CASSLVTGKRKTEAFF.

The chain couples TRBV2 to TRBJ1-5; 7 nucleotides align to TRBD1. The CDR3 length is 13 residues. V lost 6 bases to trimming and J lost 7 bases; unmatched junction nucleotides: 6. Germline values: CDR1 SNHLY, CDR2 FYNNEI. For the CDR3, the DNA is TGTGCCAGCAGGGACGACAGGGTCCAGCCCCAGCATTTT. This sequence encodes CASRDDRVQPQHF.

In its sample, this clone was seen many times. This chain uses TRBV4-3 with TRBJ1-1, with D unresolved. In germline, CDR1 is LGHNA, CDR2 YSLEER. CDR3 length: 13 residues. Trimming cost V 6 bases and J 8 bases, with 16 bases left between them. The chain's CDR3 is CASSYRTGYEAFF. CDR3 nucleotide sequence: TGCGCCAGCAGTTACCGAACGGGGTACGAAGCTTTCTTT.

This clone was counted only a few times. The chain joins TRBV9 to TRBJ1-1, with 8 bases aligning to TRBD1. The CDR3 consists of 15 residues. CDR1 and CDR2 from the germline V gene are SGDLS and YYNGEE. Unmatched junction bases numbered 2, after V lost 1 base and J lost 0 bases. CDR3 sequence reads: CASSVQGAVNTEAFF. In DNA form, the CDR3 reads TGTGCCAGCAGCGTACAGGGGGCAGTGAACACTGAAGCTTTCTTT.

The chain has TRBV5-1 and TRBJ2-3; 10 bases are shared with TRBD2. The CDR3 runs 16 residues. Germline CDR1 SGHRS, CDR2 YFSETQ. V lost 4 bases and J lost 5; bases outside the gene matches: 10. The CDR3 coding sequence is TGCGCCAGCAGCCCCGTACTAGCGGGAATGGAAGATACGCAGTATTTT. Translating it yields CASSPVLAGMEDTQYF.

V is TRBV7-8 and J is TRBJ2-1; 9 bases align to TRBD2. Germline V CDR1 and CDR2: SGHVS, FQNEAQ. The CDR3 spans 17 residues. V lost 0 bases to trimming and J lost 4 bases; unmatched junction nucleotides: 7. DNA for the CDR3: TGTGCCAGCAGCTTAGCCAAGGGTAGCGGGGGATACAATGAGCAGTTCTTC. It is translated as CASSLAKGSGGYNEQFF. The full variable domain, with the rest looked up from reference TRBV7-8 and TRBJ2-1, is GAGVSQSPRYKVAKRGQDVALRCDPISGHVSLFWYQQALGQGPEFLTYFQNEAQLDKSGLPSDRFFAERPEGSVSTLKIQRTQQEDSAVYLCASSLAKGSGGYNEQFFGPGTRLTVL.

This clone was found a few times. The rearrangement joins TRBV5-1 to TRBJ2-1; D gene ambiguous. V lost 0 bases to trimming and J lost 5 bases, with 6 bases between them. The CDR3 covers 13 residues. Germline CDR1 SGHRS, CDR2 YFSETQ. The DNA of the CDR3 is TGCGCCAGCAGCTTGGTAGGAGACAATGAGCAGTTCTTC. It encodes CASSLVGDNEQFF. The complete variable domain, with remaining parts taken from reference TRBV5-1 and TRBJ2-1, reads KAGVTQTPRYLIKTRGQQVTLSCSPISGHRSVSWYQQTPGQGLQFLFEYFSETQRNKGNFPGRFSGRQFSNSRSEMNVSTLELGDSALYLCASSLVGDNEQFFGPGTRLTVL.

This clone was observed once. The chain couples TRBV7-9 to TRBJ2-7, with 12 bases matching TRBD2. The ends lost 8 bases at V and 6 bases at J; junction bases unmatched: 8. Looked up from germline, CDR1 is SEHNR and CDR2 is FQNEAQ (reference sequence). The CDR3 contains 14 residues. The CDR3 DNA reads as TGTGCCAGCGGACTGGGACTAGCGGGCGGCGAGCAGTACTTC. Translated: CASGLGLAGGEQYF.

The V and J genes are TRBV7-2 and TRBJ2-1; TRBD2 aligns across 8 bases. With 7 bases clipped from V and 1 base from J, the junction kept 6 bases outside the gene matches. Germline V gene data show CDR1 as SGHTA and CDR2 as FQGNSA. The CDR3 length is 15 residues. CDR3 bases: TGTGCCAGCACAGCGGGAGTTTGGTCCTACAATGAGCAGTTCTTC. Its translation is CASTAGVWSYNEQFF.

CDR3 sequence reads: CASSPERESYEQFF. The CDR3 DNA is TGTGCCAGCAGCCCCGAGCGGGAGTCCTATGAGCAGTTCTTC. The chain has TRBV6-5 and TRBJ2-1; 8 bases line up with TRBD2. V gave up 6 bases and J gave up 8 bases; unmatched junction bases: 9. Germline CDR1 is MNHEY and CDR2 is SVGAGI. The CDR3 consists of 14 residues.

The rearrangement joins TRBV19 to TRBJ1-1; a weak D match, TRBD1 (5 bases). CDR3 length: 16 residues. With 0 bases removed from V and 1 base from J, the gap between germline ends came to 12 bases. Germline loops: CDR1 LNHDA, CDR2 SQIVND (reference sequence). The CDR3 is CASSIDMGRRNTEAFF. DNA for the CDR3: TGTGCCAGTAGTATAGATATGGGGCGGAGGAACACTGAAGCTTTCTTT.